The 27 T cell receptor beta chains presented below share a single source sample, sequenced in a study of T cell changes during pregnancy in multiple sclerosis. The protocol was immunoSEQ multiplex PCR, while the TCRdb copy is restricted to in-frame clones and leaves out a portion. The table includes 58,000 or so clones, 88% detected once. Sequenced here: CD4+ T cells from peripheral blood mononuclear cells, sampled in the third trimester of pregnancy. The receptor source for this set is a female donor with multiple sclerosis, enrolled in a pregnancy study.

There are a few counts of this clone. The V call is TRBV2, the J call TRBJ1-1; tentatively, D is TRBD1 (6 bases). Trimming stripped 7 bases from V and 5 bases from J, with 11 bases between. CDR3 size: 12 residues. Per germline, CDR1 SNHLY and CDR2 FYNNEI. The CDR3 DNA reads as TGTGCCAGCACGACAGGAGAGACTGAAGCTTTCTTT. It yields the protein CASTTGETEAFF.

The V gene is TRBV7-9, the J gene TRBJ1-1; 8 bases align to TRBD1. V lost 1 base to trimming and J lost 4 bases; unmatched junction nucleotides: 5. The CDR3 consists of 15 residues. Germline V CDR1 and CDR2: SEHNR, FQNEAQ (reference sequence). The CDR3 nucleotides read TGTGCCAGCAGCTTAGGGACAGGGATGTTCACTGAAGCTTTCTTT. Amino acids: CASSLGTGMFTEAFF.

Only a few counts were recorded for this clone. The same CDR3 also results from other DNA sequences found in this sample. The CDR3, as DNA: TGTGCCAGCAGTGGTCAGGGGAACACTGAAGCTTTCTTT. As protein: CASSGQGNTEAFF. This chain uses TRBV2 with TRBJ1-1, with TRBD1 as a possible D gene (5 bases). The CDR3 runs to 13 residues. The V gene's germline CDR1 is SNHLY and CDR2 FYNNEI. V lost 4 bases to trimming and J lost 1 base, with 7 bases between them.

The chain couples TRBV5-1 to TRBJ1-1; D is ambiguous. CDR3 length: 13 amino acids. Per germline, CDR1 SGHRS and CDR2 YFSETQ. Between the trimmed V and J ends, which lost 0 bases and 4 bases, there was a span of 7 bases. The CDR3 reads CASSLVMSTEAFF. The CDR3 DNA is TGCGCCAGCAGCTTGGTTATGAGCACTGAAGCTTTCTTT.

The chain is built from TRBV6-5 and TRBJ2-5, with TRBD2 matching over 8 bases. Per germline, CDR1 MNHEY and CDR2 SVGAGI. The CDR3 covers 15 residues. V gave up 2 bases and J gave up 3 bases; unmatched junction bases: 5. The CDR3 sequence: CASSYRGRTEETQYF. CDR3 bases: TGTGCCAGCAGTTACCGCGGGAGGACCGAAGAGACCCAGTACTTC.

This clone was counted a single time. The V gene is TRBV5-1, the J gene TRBJ2-7; TRBD2 matches 9 bases. The CDR3 loop spans 15 amino acids. Trimming took 6 bases from V and 0 from J; bases not matched to a gene: 7. Germline V lookup: CDR1 SGHRS, CDR2 YFSETQ. The CDR3 coding sequence is TGCGCCAGCATGATGGCTAGCGGGAACTCCTACGAGCAGTACTTC. Its translation: CASMMASGNSYEQYF.

This rearrangement joins TRBV4-2 to TRBJ1-6; the D gene is possibly TRBD1 (5 bases). This CDR3 is built from 17 residues. The V gene lost 3 bases and the J gene lost 9 bases, with 21 bases spanning the gap. Germline V gene sequence: CDR1 LGHNA, CDR2 YNFKEQ. The CDR3: CASSQASRGAKGSPLHF. The DNA for the CDR3 is TGTGCCAGCAGCCAGGCCTCTAGGGGCGCCAAGGGTTCACCCCTCCACTTT.

This chain connects TRBV19 to TRBJ1-3; unclear D gene. Trimming shortened V by 6 bases and J by 4 bases, and 10 bases separated the two germline ends. Germline-derived CDR1 and CDR2 are LNHDA and SQIVND (reference sequence). The CDR3 extends over 13 amino acids. The CDR3, as DNA: TGTGCCAGTAGAACTAACGGAGGAAACACCATATATTTT. Translation: CASRTNGGNTIYF.

V and J are TRBV5-5 and TRBJ2-7; D not certain. CDR1 and CDR2 from the germline V gene are SGHKS and YYEKEE (reference sequence). This CDR3 has 11 amino acids. Trimming took 0 bases from V and 5 from J, leaving 3 bases between them. This chain's CDR3 is CASSLADEQYF. The CDR3 nucleotides read TGTGCCAGCAGCTTGGCTGACGAGCAGTACTTC.

The rearrangement uses TRBV12-5 and TRBJ1-1; the match to TRBD1 covers 8 bases. The germline V gene has CDR1 LGHNT and CDR2 FRNRAP. After removal of 0 bases from V and 6 bases from J, the junction contained 9 bases not matched to a gene. CDR3 length: 16 amino acids. The CDR3 here is CASGLVIGQGAPEAFF. CDR3 DNA sequence: TGTGCTAGTGGTTTGGTAATCGGCCAGGGGGCCCCTGAAGCTTTCTTT.

J is TRBJ2-5 and V is TRBV25-1; D gene uncertain. The length of the CDR3 is 15 residues. Germline V lookup: CDR1 MGHDK, CDR2 SYGVNS. The V end lost 1 base, the J end lost 5 bases, and 14 bases lay between the germline ends. The CDR3 region has the DNA TGTGCCAGCAGTGAATCCCTCACGGCGGCGGAGACCCAGTACTTC. It translates to CASSESLTAAETQYF.

The V gene is TRBV27, the J gene TRBJ2-2; D is unresolved. V lost 6 bases to trimming and J lost 2 bases, with 7 bases between them. Germline V gene data show CDR1 as MNHEY and CDR2 as SMNVEV (reference sequence). The CDR3 is 13 residues long. For the CDR3, the DNA is TGTGCCAGCAGGGCACTAAACACCGGGGAGCTGTTTTTT. As protein: CASRALNTGELFF.

The rearrangement links TRBV15 to TRBJ2-7, with 9 bases that match TRBD1. Germline V gene data show CDR1 as LNHNV and CDR2 as YYDKDF (reference sequence). This CDR3 spans 15 amino acids. V lost 1 base, J lost 2 bases, and 3 bases stayed unmatched. The CDR3 DNA follows: TGTGCCACCAGCAGAGGGGGACAGGGTCCCTACGAGCAGTACTTC. Protein: CATSRGGQGPYEQYF.

The gene calls are TRBV7-2 and TRBJ2-3, with D possibly matching TRBD1 (6 bases). V was shortened by 8 bases and J by 6 bases, with 18 bases between the two germline ends. The V gene's germline CDR1 is SGHTA and CDR2 FQGNSA. This CDR3 contains 14 residues. The CDR3 sequence: CASGGGGGVDTQYF. As DNA, the CDR3 is TGTGCCAGCGGTGGTGGGGGCGGTGTGGATACGCAGTATTTT.

V is TRBV7-8 and J is TRBJ2-7; maybe TRBD2 (5 bases). CDR3 size: 17 residues. The germline V gene encodes CDR1 SGHVS and CDR2 FQNEAQ. V was cut by 3 bases and J by 0 bases, with 18 bases left in between. CDR3 DNA: TGTGCCAGCAGCTTGCGGGTTAGGCAGAGGAGCTCCTACGAGCAGTACTTC. This translates into CASSLRVRQRSSYEQYF.

This sequence joins TRBV5-1 and TRBJ2-1; perhaps TRBD2 as D (5 bases). Per the germline V gene, CDR1 is SGHRS and CDR2 is YFSETQ. V lost 0 bases to trimming and J lost 9 bases, with 13 bases between them. This CDR3 is 14 amino acids long. The CDR3: CASSLAESGSEQFF. The CDR3 DNA sequence: TGCGCCAGCAGCTTGGCCGAGTCGGGGAGTGAGCAGTTCTTC. The full variable domain, with the rest looked up from reference TRBV5-1 and TRBJ2-1, is KAGVTQTPRYLIKTRGQQVTLSCSPISGHRSVSWYQQTPGQGLQFLFEYFSETQRNKGNFPGRFSGRQFSNSRSEMNVSTLELGDSALYLCASSLAESGSEQFFGPGTRLTVL.

The gene calls are TRBV9 and TRBJ2-7, with 9 bases identical to TRBD1. V shed 4 bases and J 3 bases; nucleotides not matched to a gene: 14. The CDR3 sequence is 17 residues long. Germline assignment: CDR1 SGDLS and CDR2 YYNGEE. CDR3 nucleotide sequence: TGTGCCAGCAGCTCCCATCCCACACAGGGGGCAGTCTACGAGCAGTACTTC. It encodes CASSSHPTQGAVYEQYF. The full variable domain, completed using reference TRBV9 and TRBJ2-7, is DSGVTQTPKHLITATGQRVTLRCSPRSGDLSVYWYQQSLDQGLQFLIQYYNGEERAKGNILERFSAQQFPDLHSELNLSSLELGDSALYFCASSSHPTQGAVYEQYFGPGTRLTVT.

The genes are TRBV27 and TRBJ1-1; D is unresolved. The CDR3 is made up of 15 amino acids. Germline V gene data show CDR1 as MNHEY and CDR2 as SMNVEV (reference sequence). The V and J ends lost 2 bases and 7 bases respectively, with 17 bases between them. The CDR3 reads CASSLGGSPAGEAFF. In DNA, the CDR3 is TGTGCCAGCAGTTTAGGAGGATCGCCGGCGGGTGAAGCTTTCTTT.

V gene TRBV7-9 combines with J gene TRBJ2-3, with 10 nucleotides matching TRBD2. The ends lost 4 bases at V and 4 bases at J; junction bases unmatched: 8. The CDR3 is made up of 16 amino acids. Per germline, CDR1 SEHNR and CDR2 FQNEAQ (reference sequence). CDR3 nucleotide sequence: TGTGCCAGCAGCTCATCAGCGGGGGGGGCATCAGATACGCAGTATTTT. It codes for CASSSSAGGASDTQYF.

This clone was found once. V is TRBV19 and J is TRBJ1-1, with 8 bases aligning to TRBD1. The trim removed 5 bases at V and 6 bases at J, leaving 11 bases unmatched. Germline-derived CDR1 and CDR2 are LNHDA and SQIVND (reference sequence). The CDR3 runs to 15 residues. The CDR3, as DNA: TGTGCCAGTAGTCTCTGGACAGGGAGCACCGCTGAAGCTTTCTTT. Amino acids: CASSLWTGSTAEAFF.

CDR3 region: CASSLGTGASQPQHF. DNA of the CDR3: TGTGCCAGCAGCTTAGGCACAGGGGCCAGTCAGCCCCAGCATTTT. The chain links TRBV11-2 to TRBJ1-5; TRBD1 agrees at 7 bases. J lost 6 bases, V lost 1 base, and 6 bases had no gene match. The CDR3 totals 15 residues. Germline CDR1 reads SGHAT; CDR2 reads FQNNGV.

The chain recombines TRBV7-2 with TRBJ2-7, with TRBD2 identical over 7 bases. The CDR3 covers 15 residues. The J segment lost 2 bases and the V segment lost 4 bases, leaving 8 bases of the junction unmatched. Germline V gene sequence: CDR1 SGHTA, CDR2 FQGNSA. The CDR3 loop is CASSSLPAGAYEQYF. As DNA, the CDR3 is TGTGCCAGCAGCTCCCTTCCGGCGGGGGCCTACGAGCAGTACTTC.

The CDR3 loop reads CASSPSRTGIGYTF. The DNA of the CDR3 is TGTGCCAGCAGCCCGTCCCGGACAGGGATTGGCTACACCTTC. V gene TRBV7-8 combines with J gene TRBJ1-2, with 8 bases identical to TRBD1. Germline CDR1 and CDR2: SGHVS and FQNEAQ. The CDR3 spans 14 residues. V shed 5 bases and J 7 bases; nucleotides not matched to a gene: 9.

The CDR3 DNA follows: TGTGCCAGCAGCTTCCGCGATCCAGGCCAGAAAGGAAACACCATATATTTT. Amino acids: CASSFRDPGQKGNTIYF. The J gene is TRBJ1-3, the V gene TRBV7-8; D remains ambiguous. Germline V gene data show CDR1 as SGHVS and CDR2 as FQNEAQ. Trimming left V 3 bases short and J 4 bases short, with 19 bases between. The length of the CDR3 is 17 residues.

In this sample, this clone turned up once. The chain has TRBV5-1 and TRBJ2-1, with D tentatively TRBD2 (6 bases). The V end was cut by 4 bases, the J end by 3 bases, with 14 bases between. CDR3 length: 15 residues. Germline V gene sequence: CDR1 SGHRS, CDR2 YFSETQ. The CDR3 is CASSPGTSFYNEQFF. The CDR3 DNA reads TGCGCCAGCAGCCCAGGGACTTCATTCTACAATGAGCAGTTCTTC.

This CDR3 is CASSVSGREKLFF. CDR3 bases: TGTGCCAGCAGCGTTTCGGGTCGGGAAAAACTGTTTTTT. V usage is TRBV9 and J usage is TRBJ1-4; D is uncertain. The CDR3 loop spans 13 amino acids. Looked up from germline, CDR1 is SGDLS and CDR2 is YYNGEE. V gave up 2 bases and J gave up 8 bases, with 10 bases separating them.

The chain carries TRBV7-2 and TRBJ1-1, with D maybe TRBD1 (6 bases). The CDR3 length is 14 residues. V was shortened by 6 bases and J by 4 bases, with 15 bases between the two germline ends. Germline-derived CDR1 and CDR2 are SGHTA and FQGNSA. CDR3 in DNA: TGTGCCAGCAGACTAAAACAGGGTTCCACTGAAGCTTTCTTT. Translated: CASRLKQGSTEAFF.